Below, 25 T cell receptor beta chains from the same sample are listed, as sequenced in a study of T cells in tuberculosis. Generated by immunoSEQ multiplex PCR, the TCRdb table keeps only in-frame clones and is missing some. The sample holds about 40,000 clones, 85% to 95% seen once. Input material: PBMCs. The receptors here all came from a donor between 10 and 29 years old with latent tuberculosis or without tuberculosis infection. Some clones in this sample may be carry-over from other donors' samples.

The V gene is TRBV4-1, the J gene TRBJ1-1, with 7 bases fitting TRBD1. Germline CDR1 is MGHRA and CDR2 is YSYEKL. J gave up 2 bases and V 4 bases, and 10 bases lay outside the gene matches. The length of the CDR3 is 16 residues. CDR3 DNA: TGCGCCAGCAGCCGAATATCCGGGACAGCCAACACTGAAGCTTTCTTT. Translated: CASSRISGTANTEAFF.

The chain combines TRBV27 with TRBJ2-5, with D possibly TRBD2 on 6 matching bases. Trimming cost V 6 bases and J 4 bases, with 12 bases left between them. The germline gives CDR1 MNHEY, CDR2 SMNVEV (reference sequence). The CDR3 is made up of 13 amino acids. Here the CDR3 DNA reads TGTGCCAGCAGCTCCGCCGGGGGAGAGACCCAGTACTTC. Translating it yields CASSSAGGETQYF.

This chain connects TRBV5-1 to TRBJ1-6, with D possibly TRBD1 on 6 matching bases. This CDR3 contains 15 residues. Trimming removed 0 bases from V and 7 bases from J, with 11 bases in between. From germline, CDR1 is SGHRS and CDR2 YFSETQ. The CDR3 sequence is CASSLDPGVNSPLHF. In DNA form, the CDR3 reads TGCGCCAGCAGCTTGGACCCAGGGGTAAATTCACCCCTCCACTTT. The full variable domain, its missing parts supplied by reference TRBV5-1 and TRBJ1-6, is KAGVTQTPRYLIKTRGQQVTLSCSPISGHRSVSWYQQTPGQGLQFLFEYFSETQRNKGNFPGRFSGRQFSNSRSEMNVSTLELGDSALYLCASSLDPGVNSPLHFGNGTRLTVT.

The chain joins TRBV6-4 to TRBJ2-2, with D possibly being TRBD1 (6 bases). V lost 4 bases to trimming and J lost 6 bases, with 9 bases between them. Germline V gives CDR1 MRHNA, CDR2 SNTAGT. The CDR3 is 13 residues long. The CDR3 DNA follows: TGTGCCAGCAGTGGAGGGGGAGCCGGGGAGCTGTTTTTT. This sequence encodes CASSGGGAGELFF.

The chain couples TRBV4-2 to TRBJ2-2, with TRBD1 matching over 9 bases. V dropped 0 bases and J dropped 4; count of bases not matched to a gene: 6. CDR1 is LGHNA, CDR2 YNFKEQ, per germline. The CDR3 runs to 17 residues. This CDR3 is CASSQEVTGQGTGELFF. As DNA, the CDR3 is TGTGCCAGCAGCCAAGAAGTGACGGGACAGGGCACCGGGGAGCTGTTTTTT.

V is TRBV7-2 and J is TRBJ2-1; unclear D gene. CDR3 length: 16 residues. The germline V and J ends were trimmed by 1 base and 2 bases, with 12 bases remaining between them. Germline loops: CDR1 SGHTA, CDR2 FQGNSA. The CDR3: CASSLVASLAYNEQFF. In DNA, the CDR3 is TGTGCCAGCAGCTTAGTCGCGTCCTTGGCCTACAATGAGCAGTTCTTC.

This chain links TRBV29-1 with TRBJ2-7; 12 nucleotides match TRBD2. This CDR3 is 16 amino acids long. Germline CDR1 is SQVTM and CDR2 is ANQGSEA. J gave up 3 bases and V 6 bases, and 12 bases lay outside the gene matches. CDR3 sequence (DNA): TGCAGCGTCGCTCATGTACTAGCGGGGGGCGTCTACGAGCAGTACTTC. Translated, it gives CSVAHVLAGGVYEQYF.

CDR3 DNA sequence: TGTGCCAGCAGCTCAGCTTCGTACAGGACCGGGGAGCTGTTTTTT. Translation gives CASSSASYRTGELFF. The chain is built from TRBV5-4 and TRBJ2-2; tentative D call: TRBD1 (5 bases). Trimming took off 3 bases at V and 5 bases at J, with 14 bases between the two ends. The CDR3 contains 15 residues. Germline CDR1 and CDR2: SGHNT and YYREEE (reference sequence).

Written as DNA, the CDR3 is TGTGCCAGCAGCTTACGGTTGGATTCACCCCTCCACTTT. Its protein is CASSLRLDSPLHF. The chain is built from TRBV11-3 and TRBJ1-6; D ambiguous. Trimming pared 2 bases from V and 8 bases from J, leaving 7 bases between. Per germline, CDR1 SGHNT and CDR2 YENEEA. There are 13 residues in the CDR3.

The DNA of the CDR3 is TGTGCCAGCAGCCGTGTGGGGGGAGCCAAAAACATTCAGTACTTC. As protein: CASSRVGGAKNIQYF. The V call is TRBV7-9, the J call TRBJ2-4; TRBD2 might be the D (6 bases). This CDR3 is built from 15 residues. Trimming cost V 5 bases and J 0 bases, with 11 bases left between them. Looked up from germline, CDR1 is SEHNR and CDR2 is FQNEAQ (reference sequence).

The chain joins TRBV5-4 to TRBJ2-2; D unclear. V gave up 1 base and J gave up 2 bases, with 6 bases separating them. Germline lookup yields CDR1 SGHNT and CDR2 YYREEE (reference sequence). The CDR3 runs to 14 residues. The CDR3 coding sequence is TGTGCCAGCAGCTTGATATTTAACACCGGGGAGCTGTTTTTT. This sequence encodes CASSLIFNTGELFF.

This chain connects TRBV7-6 to TRBJ2-7, with D possibly matching TRBD2 (5 bases). The CDR3 sequence is 12 residues long. V was pared by 4 bases and J by 3 bases, with 7 bases between. Germline CDR1 and CDR2: SGHVS and FNYEAQ. CDR3 in amino acids: CASSSGDYEQYV. Written as DNA, the CDR3 is TGTGCCAGCAGCTCCGGGGACTACGAGCAGTACGTC.

This clone has just one count. The V gene is TRBV6-5, the J gene TRBJ1-2, with a possible D match to TRBD1 (6 bases). Germline CDR1 reads MNHEY; CDR2 reads SVGAGI. The V end was cut by 2 bases, the J end by 3 bases, with 13 bases between. The length of the CDR3 is 15 residues. The CDR3, as DNA: TGTGCCAGCAGTTACGGAGAGGCAGGGGACTATGGCTACACCTTC. Translation gives CASSYGEAGDYGYTF.

V is TRBV5-6 and J is TRBJ1-3; D is unclear. Germline loops: CDR1 SGHDT, CDR2 YYEEEE. Trimming removed 2 bases from V and 0 bases from J, with 9 bases in between. The CDR3 has 15 residues. The DNA for the CDR3 is TGTGCCAGCAGCTTCCCCGAGAGCTCTGGAAACACCATATATTTT. Its translation is CASSFPESSGNTIYF.

The rearrangement uses TRBV4-1 and TRBJ2-3; D is perhaps TRBD2 (5 bases). This CDR3 has 15 amino acids. V gave up 0 bases and J gave up 4 bases, with 11 bases separating them. Germline assignment: CDR1 MGHRA and CDR2 YSYEKL. CDR3 DNA sequence: TGCGCCAGCAGCCAAGATAAACTAGTCGCAGATACGCAGTATTTT. It specifies CASSQDKLVADTQYF.

The chain carries TRBV27 and TRBJ1-1; a weak D match, TRBD1 (5 bases). Germline V lookup: CDR1 MNHEY, CDR2 SMNVEV (reference sequence). Trimming pared 3 bases from V and 0 bases from J, leaving 8 bases between. The CDR3 is 14 residues long. CDR3 in amino acids: CASSFRVMNTEAFF. As DNA, the CDR3 is TGTGCCAGCAGTTTCAGGGTAATGAACACTGAAGCTTTCTTT.

The chain couples TRBV6-5 to TRBJ2-7, with D possibly being TRBD1 (6 bases). V lost 5 bases to trimming and J lost 2 bases, with 13 bases between them. The CDR3 loop spans 14 amino acids. In germline, CDR1 is MNHEY, CDR2 SVGAGI. The CDR3 DNA sequence: TGTGCCAGCAGTACCCAACAGGGCACCTACGAGCAGTACTTC. Translated, it gives CASSTQQGTYEQYF.

The chain has TRBV27 and TRBJ2-3, with D perhaps matching TRBD2 (5 bases). CDR1 MNHEY and CDR2 SMNVEV come from the germline V gene (reference sequence). The V gene lost 0 bases and the J gene lost 5 bases, with 12 bases spanning the gap. The CDR3 is 15 amino acids. In DNA, the CDR3 is TGTGCCAGCAGTTTATCGAACCCCCGGGGAGATACGCAGTATTTT. It encodes CASSLSNPRGDTQYF.

This clone was detected only once. The chain carries TRBV30 and TRBJ2-7; 15 bases fit TRBD2. The V and J ends lost 4 bases and 5 bases, in that order; junction bases with no gene match: 9. This CDR3 is 16 amino acids long. From germline, CDR1 is GTSNPN and CDR2 SVGIG (reference sequence). As DNA, the CDR3 is TGTGCCTGGACCCTCGGGACTAGCGGGGGGAATGACGAGCAGTACGTC. Its protein is CAWTLGTSGGNDEQYV.

The chain is built from TRBV12-5 and TRBJ2-3; 8 nucleotides match TRBD2. V shed 4 bases, J shed 4 bases, and the junction held 10 bases outside the gene matches. In germline, CDR1 is LGHNT, CDR2 FRNRAP. CDR3 length equals 16 residues. This CDR3 is CASGSLVGLVADTQYF. CDR3 nucleotide sequence: TGTGCTAGTGGTTCCCTCGTGGGACTAGTTGCAGATACGCAGTATTTT.

The chain recombines TRBV23-1 with TRBJ2-2; 9 nucleotides line up with TRBD1. TRBV23-1 falls under the ORF class, with uncertain function. CDR3 length equals 16 residues. With 8 bases clipped from V and 5 bases from J, the junction kept 12 bases outside the gene matches. CDR3 nucleotide sequence: TGCGCCAGCGCCCACAGGGGACAGGGAATTACCGGGGAGCTGTTTTTT. Residues: CASAHRGQGITGELFF.

The rearrangement links TRBV7-9 to TRBJ2-4; D unresolved. Deletions cut 0 bases from V and 3 bases from J, with 12 bases between. This CDR3 has 16 residues. Germline values: CDR1 SEHNR, CDR2 FQNEAQ (reference sequence). The CDR3 region has the DNA TGTGCCAGCAGCTTAGCGCGAGTATCCGTCAAAAACATTCAGTACTTC. Translating gives CASSLARVSVKNIQYF.

The chain joins TRBV27 to TRBJ2-1; maybe TRBD2 (6 bases). The CDR3 covers 16 residues. CDR1 is MNHEY, CDR2 SMNVEV, per germline (reference sequence). Trimming took off 6 bases at V and 7 bases at J, with 22 bases between the two ends. The CDR3 is CASSKPRPTGVNEQFF. The CDR3 nucleotides read TGTGCCAGCAGCAAACCCCGACCAACGGGGGTTAATGAGCAGTTCTTC.

This chain connects TRBV6-5 to TRBJ2-3; 9 bases are shared with TRBD2. Losses at the gene ends were 0 bases for V and 7 bases for J; bases not matched to a gene: 8. From germline, CDR1 is MNHEY and CDR2 SVGAGI. This CDR3 has 16 amino acids. CDR3 amino acids: CASSYSGGGAAYTQYF. CDR3 DNA sequence: TGTGCCAGCAGTTACTCGGGCGGGGGGGCGGCTTATACGCAGTATTTT.

V gene TRBV19 combines with J gene TRBJ1-5; possible D gene TRBD1, 6 bases. Germline assignment: CDR1 LNHDA and CDR2 SQIVND (reference sequence). V was clipped by 3 bases and J by 5 bases, with 14 bases between them. This CDR3 comprises 15 residues. The CDR3 sequence: CASSIGGGGYQPQHF. CDR3 DNA sequence: TGTGCCAGTAGTATCGGGGGCGGGGGGTATCAGCCCCAGCATTTT.